This T cell receptor (beta chain) was profiled in a study of blood T cell repertoires in COVID-19. Clones were sequenced by immunoSEQ multiplex PCR, and TCRdb holds only the in-frame ones, with some missing. The table includes around 270,000 clones, approximately 90% detected once. CDR1 and CDR2 (germline): LGHDT, YNNKEL (reference sequence). The ends were cut back, 3 bases at V and 2 bases at J, with 12 bases in the middle. This CDR3 contains 15 residues. The V and J genes are TRBV3-1 (or the pseudogene TRBV3-2) and TRBJ2-3; D is possibly TRBD2 (6 bases). The source material was peripheral blood. The source is a man aged 25 to 45 with acute or convalescent COVID-19. CDR3 bases: TGTGCCAGCAGCCACGAACGGGAGCACACAGATACGCAGTATTTT. It encodes CASSHEREHTDTQYF.